These T cell receptor beta chains were read from a single sample in a study of cytotoxic CD8 clonotypes in ibrutinib-treated CLL. The data were produced by immunoSEQ multiplex PCR, yet TCRdb's version contains in-frame clones alone and is incomplete. The table has hundreds of thousands of clones, roughly 70% seen once. The sequencing used PBMCs, collected after 24 months of ibrutinib treatment. The origin of the receptors is a human donor with chronic lymphocytic leukemia. Each CDR3 is given with its conserved first and last residue. The order of the fields is J gene, clone size, V gene, D gene, CDR3 protein, CDR3 DNA. D genes are given only for firm matches. Size tells how often a clone was seen (once, few, many) or the class of an expanded clone, and some rows leave it out.

j_call: TRBJ1-3; clone_size: NA; v_call: TRBV9; d_call: TRBD1; cdr3_aa: CASSVQGAENTIYF; cdr3_nt: TGTGCCAGCAGCGTTCAGGGGGCGGAAAACACCATATATTTT
j_call: TRBJ2-1; clone_size: NA; v_call: TRBV27; d_call: NA; cdr3_aa: CASSSPGSWNEQFF; cdr3_nt: TGTGCCAGCAGTTCACCCGGGAGCTGGAATGAGCAGTTCTTC
j_call: TRBJ2-4; clone_size: NA; v_call: TRBV28; d_call: TRBD1; cdr3_aa: CASSDRVQSRAKNIQYF; cdr3_nt: TGTGCCAGCAGTGACAGGGTCCAGTCAAGAGCCAAAAACATTCAGTACTTC
j_call: TRBJ1-2; clone_size: NA; v_call: TRBV10-3; d_call: NA; cdr3_aa: CAISEISRGYTF; cdr3_nt: TGTGCCATCAGTGAGATAAGTCGAGGCTACACCTTC
j_call: TRBJ1-2; clone_size: NA; v_call: TRBV6-5; d_call: NA; cdr3_aa: CASSYSSGAVGYTF; cdr3_nt: TGTGCCAGCAGTTACTCGTCAGGGGCCGTTGGCTACACCTTC
j_call: TRBJ2-7; clone_size: NA; v_call: TRBV28; d_call: TRBD1; cdr3_aa: CASSSRPGTGVSYEQYF; cdr3_nt: TGTGCCAGCAGTTCCCGCCCCGGGACAGGGGTCTCCTACGAGCAGTACTTC
j_call: TRBJ2-1; clone_size: NA; v_call: TRBV27; d_call: NA; cdr3_aa: CASSLIQGGRNEQFF; cdr3_nt: TGTGCCAGCAGTTTAATCCAGGGGGGGAGGAATGAGCAGTTCTTC
j_call: TRBJ1-5; clone_size: NA; v_call: TRBV21-1; d_call: NA; cdr3_aa: CASSLRELYSNQPQHF; cdr3_nt: TGTGCCAGCAGCCTCAGGGAGCTTTATAGCAATCAGCCCCAGCATTTT
j_call: TRBJ2-7; clone_size: once; v_call: TRBV9; d_call: NA; cdr3_aa: CASSPQIGGLYEQYF; cdr3_nt: TGTGCCAGCAGCCCCCAAATTGGGGGACTCTACGAGCAGTACTTC
j_call: TRBJ2-1; clone_size: NA; v_call: TRBV13; d_call: NA; cdr3_aa: CASSPAGPHGIGEQFF; cdr3_nt: TGTGCCAGCAGCCCCGCTGGACCGCACGGTATCGGTGAGCAGTTCTTC
j_call: TRBJ2-1; clone_size: few; v_call: TRBV18; d_call: TRBD1; cdr3_aa: CASSPGTGRGNEQFF; cdr3_nt: TGTGCCAGCTCACCCGGGACAGGTAGGGGAAATGAGCAGTTCTTC
j_call: TRBJ2-5; clone_size: NA; v_call: TRBV5-1; d_call: TRBD2; cdr3_aa: CASKRGLAGQETQYF; cdr3_nt: TGCGCCAGCAAACGAGGACTAGCGGGGCAAGAGACCCAGTACTTC
j_call: TRBJ2-3; clone_size: NA; v_call: TRBV7-3; d_call: TRBD2; cdr3_aa: CASSFFSGTPGTQYF; cdr3_nt: TGTGCCAGCAGCTTCTTTAGCGGGACGCCAGGTACGCAGTATTTT
j_call: TRBJ2-1; clone_size: NA; v_call: TRBV2; d_call: NA; cdr3_aa: CASSPPKPYNEQFF; cdr3_nt: TGTGCCAGCAGCCCGCCTAAACCCTACAATGAGCAGTTCTTC
j_call: TRBJ2-2; clone_size: NA; v_call: TRBV4-3; d_call: TRBD1; cdr3_aa: CASSQDGGTATGELFF; cdr3_nt: TGCGCCAGCAGCCAAGATGGTGGGACAGCTACCGGGGAGCTGTTTTTT
j_call: TRBJ1-1; clone_size: NA; v_call: TRBV28; d_call: TRBD1; cdr3_aa: CASSSGQGARTEAFF; cdr3_nt: TGTGCCAGCAGTTCGGGACAGGGGGCCCGCACTGAAGCTTTCTTT
j_call: TRBJ2-3; clone_size: NA; v_call: TRBV11-2; d_call: NA; cdr3_aa: CASSLDLGDTQYF; cdr3_nt: TGTGCCAGCAGCTTAGATCTAGGAGATACGCAGTATTTT
j_call: TRBJ1-5; clone_size: NA; v_call: TRBV5-8; d_call: TRBD1; cdr3_aa: CASRYLALHRGGNQPQHF; cdr3_nt: TGTGCCAGCAGATACTTGGCCCTCCACAGGGGCGGCAATCAGCCCCAGCATTTT
j_call: TRBJ1-1; clone_size: NA; v_call: TRBV6-6; d_call: TRBD1; cdr3_aa: CASGTGGEAFF; cdr3_nt: TGTGCCAGCGGGACAGGGGGAGAAGCTTTCTTT
j_call: TRBJ2-7; clone_size: NA; v_call: TRBV2; d_call: NA; cdr3_aa: CASSEARQYEQYF; cdr3_nt: TGTGCCAGCAGTGAGGCTCGACAATACGAGCAGTACTTC
j_call: TRBJ1-2; clone_size: few; v_call: TRBV20-1; d_call: NA; cdr3_aa: CSARDQESYTF; cdr3_nt: TGCAGTGCTAGAGATCAAGAGAGCTACACCTTC
j_call: TRBJ2-7; clone_size: NA; v_call: TRBV13; d_call: NA; cdr3_aa: CASSLGLQNQYF; cdr3_nt: TGTGCCAGCAGCTTAGGCCTCCAAAACCAGTACTTC
j_call: TRBJ2-7; clone_size: few; v_call: TRBV11-3; d_call: TRBD1; cdr3_aa: CASSPGTGVRAYEQYF; cdr3_nt: TGTGCCAGCAGCCCAGGGACAGGGGTAAGGGCATACGAGCAGTACTTC
j_call: TRBJ2-1; clone_size: NA; v_call: TRBV2; d_call: NA; cdr3_aa: CASSENGGEQFF; cdr3_nt: TGTGCCAGCAGTGAAAATGGCGGTGAGCAGTTCTTC
j_call: TRBJ2-7; clone_size: NA; v_call: TRBV5-1; d_call: TRBD1; cdr3_aa: CASSAPGQGLSEQYF; cdr3_nt: TGCGCCAGCAGCGCCCCGGGACAGGGTTTGTCCGAGCAGTACTTC
j_call: TRBJ1-5; clone_size: NA; v_call: TRBV15; d_call: NA; cdr3_aa: CATSRDGWNQPQHF; cdr3_nt: TGTGCCACCAGCAGAGATGGTTGGAATCAGCCCCAGCATTTT
j_call: TRBJ2-3; clone_size: NA; v_call: TRBV20-1; d_call: NA; cdr3_aa: CSVDSDTQYF; cdr3_nt: TGCAGTGTAGATTCAGATACGCAGTATTTT
j_call: TRBJ2-2; clone_size: NA; v_call: TRBV28; d_call: NA; cdr3_aa: CASRTRDLSGELFF; cdr3_nt: TGTGCCAGCAGGACTAGAGATCTTTCCGGGGAGCTGTTTTTT
j_call: TRBJ2-7; clone_size: NA; v_call: TRBV30; d_call: NA; cdr3_aa: CAWGDTPYEQYF; cdr3_nt: TGTGCCTGGGGGGACACTCCCTACGAGCAGTACTTC
j_call: TRBJ2-3; clone_size: few; v_call: TRBV7-6; d_call: NA; cdr3_aa: CASSPWDPSTDTQYF; cdr3_nt: TGTGCCAGCAGTCCTTGGGACCCTAGCACAGATACGCAGTATTTT
j_call: TRBJ2-3; clone_size: NA; v_call: TRBV27; d_call: NA; cdr3_aa: CASSLSTGTDTQYF; cdr3_nt: TGTGCCAGCAGTTTATCGACGGGGACAGATACGCAGTATTTT
j_call: TRBJ2-1; clone_size: NA; v_call: TRBV25-1; d_call: TRBD2; cdr3_aa: CASSDSGRLPTNEQFF; cdr3_nt: TGTGCCAGCAGTGATAGCGGGAGGTTACCCACGAATGAGCAGTTCTTC
j_call: TRBJ1-2; clone_size: few; v_call: TRBV27; d_call: TRBD1; cdr3_aa: CASSPRQGRGYTF; cdr3_nt: TGTGCCAGCAGTCCCCGACAGGGACGGGGCTACACCTTC
j_call: TRBJ1-2; clone_size: NA; v_call: TRBV9; d_call: NA; cdr3_aa: CASSEKARGNGYTF; cdr3_nt: TGTGCCAGCAGCGAAAAGGCTCGAGGTAATGGCTACACCTTC
j_call: TRBJ1-2; clone_size: few; v_call: TRBV14; d_call: NA; cdr3_aa: CASSPFTAPLRDGYTF; cdr3_nt: TGTGCCAGCAGCCCGTTTACAGCCCCCCTACGGGATGGCTACACCTTC
j_call: TRBJ2-7; clone_size: NA; v_call: TRBV11-3; d_call: NA; cdr3_aa: CASSLEDSEQYF; cdr3_nt: TGTGCCAGCAGCTTAGAGGATAGCGAGCAGTACTTC
j_call: TRBJ2-7; clone_size: NA; v_call: TRBV4-3; d_call: TRBD2; cdr3_aa: CASSQDYGVAGADAQYF; cdr3_nt: TGCGCCAGCAGCCAAGATTATGGCGTAGCGGGGGCCGATGCGCAGTACTTC
j_call: TRBJ2-5; clone_size: NA; v_call: TRBV19; d_call: TRBD2; cdr3_aa: CASSPTSGSWSETQYF; cdr3_nt: TGTGCCAGTAGTCCTACTAGCGGGAGCTGGAGCGAGACCCAGTACTTC
j_call: TRBJ2-7; clone_size: few; v_call: TRBV30; d_call: NA; cdr3_aa: CAWSESGSYEQYF; cdr3_nt: TGTGCCTGGAGTGAAAGCGGATCCTACGAGCAGTACTTC
j_call: TRBJ2-2; clone_size: NA; v_call: TRBV6-5; d_call: NA; cdr3_aa: CASRAGGELFF; cdr3_nt: TGTGCCAGTCGAGCGGGCGGGGAGCTGTTTTTT
j_call: TRBJ2-7; clone_size: NA; v_call: TRBV7-2; d_call: TRBD2; cdr3_aa: CASSLASGGRRDEQYF; cdr3_nt: TGTGCCAGCAGTCTAGCTAGCGGGGGGCGCAGAGACGAGCAGTACTTC
j_call: TRBJ2-1; clone_size: NA; v_call: TRBV10-3; d_call: NA; cdr3_aa: CAISGGGSYNEQFF; cdr3_nt: TGTGCCATCAGTGGGGGCGGATCCTACAATGAGCAGTTCTTC
j_call: TRBJ2-1; clone_size: NA; v_call: TRBV28; d_call: NA; cdr3_aa: CASSFPPGSSYNEQFF; cdr3_nt: TGTGCCAGCAGTTTCCCCCCGGGTAGCTCCTACAATGAGCAGTTCTTC
j_call: TRBJ1-5; clone_size: NA; v_call: TRBV28; d_call: NA; cdr3_aa: CASSNPAGTTPQPQHF; cdr3_nt: TGTGCCAGCAGTAACCCGGCCGGGACTACACCTCAGCCCCAGCATTTT
j_call: TRBJ2-1; clone_size: NA; v_call: TRBV5-1; d_call: TRBD1; cdr3_aa: CASSPGGTAYNEQFF; cdr3_nt: TGCGCCAGCAGCCCTGGTGGGACAGCTTACAATGAGCAGTTCTTC
j_call: TRBJ2-7; clone_size: NA; v_call: TRBV7-3; d_call: TRBD1; cdr3_aa: CASSPGQGEGRRQYF; cdr3_nt: TGTGCCAGCAGCCCAGGACAGGGGGAGGGGAGACGGCAGTACTTC
j_call: TRBJ2-2; clone_size: NA; v_call: TRBV7-3; d_call: NA; cdr3_aa: CASSPTQTNTGELFF; cdr3_nt: TGTGCCAGCAGTCCGACACAAACTAACACCGGGGAGCTGTTTTTT
j_call: TRBJ2-5; clone_size: NA; v_call: TRBV5-5; d_call: NA; cdr3_aa: CASSLIAETQYF; cdr3_nt: TGTGCCAGCAGCTTAATCGCTGAGACCCAGTACTTC
j_call: TRBJ1-4; clone_size: NA; v_call: TRBV27; d_call: NA; cdr3_aa: CASSLYGGENEKLFF; cdr3_nt: TGTGCCAGCAGTTTATATGGCGGGGAAAACGAAAAACTGTTTTTT
j_call: TRBJ2-7; clone_size: few; v_call: TRBV23-1; d_call: NA; cdr3_aa: CASSPIYEQYF; cdr3_nt: TGCGCCAGCAGTCCCATCTACGAGCAGTACTTC
j_call: TRBJ2-3; clone_size: NA; v_call: TRBV2; d_call: TRBD2; cdr3_aa: CASSTSVAGSGTDTQYF; cdr3_nt: TGTGCCAGCAGTACATCCGTAGCGGGAAGTGGCACAGATACGCAGTATTTT
j_call: TRBJ2-7; clone_size: NA; v_call: TRBV15; d_call: TRBD1; cdr3_aa: CATSRAQTGIHEQYF; cdr3_nt: TGTGCCACCAGCAGAGCCCAGACAGGGATCCACGAGCAGTACTTC
j_call: TRBJ2-3; clone_size: NA; v_call: TRBV7-9; d_call: NA; cdr3_aa: CASSFVDRGLRHTQYF; cdr3_nt: TGTGCCAGCAGCTTCGTTGATAGGGGATTAAGACATACGCAGTATTTT
j_call: TRBJ2-7; clone_size: NA; v_call: TRBV27; d_call: NA; cdr3_aa: CASKLGEPYEQYF; cdr3_nt: TGTGCCAGCAAGTTGGGGGAACCCTACGAGCAGTACTTC
j_call: TRBJ1-2; clone_size: NA; v_call: TRBV27; d_call: NA; cdr3_aa: CASSLNPRVGGYTF; cdr3_nt: TGTGCCAGCAGTTTAAATCCCAGGGTGGGTGGCTACACCTTC